The 28 T cell receptor beta chains given below trace back to one sample, sequenced in a study of shared clonotypes between healthy human individuals (dated by TCRdb to the early 2020s). The library was made by the immunoSEQ multiplex PCR assay. TCRdb holds this immuneACCESS table with in-frame rearrangements only. Some clones are missing; in checked studies, unresolved V genes explain under half, and the rest has no known cause. In this sample the table shows 600,000 to 750,000 clones, 90% of which occur a single time. The top ten clones comprise 34% of the sample. The sequencing sample was made of memory CD8+ T cells from PBMCs. Per the publication, the cell subset or site label means: CD45RO+ cells pooled with CCR7-negative TemRA cells. All receptors come from a man between 18 and 35 years old in good health. Some clones in this sample may be carry-over from other donors' samples.

V usage is TRBV9 and J usage is TRBJ2-2, with 13 bases matching TRBD2. The CDR3 runs 15 residues. Per germline, CDR1 SGDLS and CDR2 YYNGEE. V lost 7 bases and J lost 5; bases outside the gene matches: 5. The CDR3 reads CASGMTSGGTGELFF. The CDR3 coding sequence is TGTGCCAGCGGAATGACTAGCGGGGGGACCGGGGAGCTGTTTTTT.

The chain joins TRBV4-3 to TRBJ2-1; D call uncertain. Trimming stripped 3 bases from V and 2 bases from J, with 11 bases between. The CDR3 spans 15 residues. Germline V gene lookup returns CDR1 LGHNA and CDR2 YSLEER. CDR3 amino acids: CASSHRRSTYNEQFF. CDR3 bases: TGCGCCAGCAGCCACAGACGGTCCACCTACAATGAGCAGTTCTTC.

The chain couples TRBV6-6 to TRBJ2-7; D not certain. This CDR3 contains 13 residues. The germline gives CDR1 MNHNY, CDR2 SVGAGI (reference sequence). V lost 0 bases and J 5 bases, leaving 8 bases between the germline ends. CDR3 in amino acids: CASSYSGSHEQYF. In DNA form, the CDR3 reads TGTGCCAGCAGTTACTCAGGGTCCCACGAGCAGTACTTC.

This clone was observed a single time. The chain joins TRBV5-4 to TRBJ1-1, with D uncertain. This CDR3 region has 13 residues. The germline gives CDR1 SGHNT, CDR2 YYREEE (reference sequence). The V gene lost 0 bases and the J gene lost 0 bases, with 3 bases spanning the gap. CDR3 amino acids: CASSLEVNTEAFF. The CDR3 region has the DNA TGTGCCAGCAGCTTGGAAGTGAACACTGAAGCTTTCTTT.

The chain joins TRBV28 to TRBJ2-5; D may be TRBD1 (6 bases). Germline V gives CDR1 MDHEN, CDR2 SYDVKM. Trimming took off 10 bases at V and 5 bases at J, with 17 bases between the two ends. CDR3 length equals 13 residues. This CDR3 reads CATREGVWETQYF. DNA of the CDR3: TGTGCCACCCGCGAGGGGGTGTGGGAGACCCAGTACTTC. Supplemented by reference TRBV28 and TRBJ2-5, the full variable domain reads DVKVTQSSRYLVKRTGEKVFLECVQDMDHENMFWYRQDPGLGLRLIYFSYDVKMKEKGDIPEGYSVSREKKERFSLILESASTNQTSMYLCATREGVWETQYFGPGTRLLVL.

The chain recombines TRBV28 with TRBJ2-7; a possible D gene is TRBD1 (6 bases). The length of the CDR3 is 13 residues. V lost 3 bases to trimming and J lost 4 bases, with 10 bases between them. CDR1 MDHEN and CDR2 SYDVKM come from the germline V gene. The CDR3, as DNA: TGTGCCAGCAGTTTGCTGGACAGTTACGAGCAGTACTTC. Protein product: CASSLLDSYEQYF. The whole variable domain, filled in from reference TRBV28 and TRBJ2-7, reads DVKVTQSSRYLVKRTGEKVFLECVQDMDHENMFWYRQDPGLGLRLIYFSYDVKMKEKGDIPEGYSVSREKKERFSLILESASTNQTSMYLCASSLLDSYEQYFGPGTRLTVT.

The chain combines TRBV7-9 with TRBJ2-1, with D unclear. This CDR3 region has 15 residues. Between the trimmed V and J ends, which lost 3 bases and 4 bases, there was a span of 13 bases. Germline V gene sequence: CDR1 SEHNR, CDR2 FQNEAQ (reference sequence). CDR3 sequence: CASSFNFQEYNEQFF. Written as DNA, the CDR3 is TGTGCCAGCAGCTTTAATTTCCAGGAATACAATGAGCAGTTCTTC.

The CDR3 here is CAWSVYRGPYEQYF. CDR3 in DNA: TGTGCCTGGAGTGTATACAGGGGGCCCTACGAGCAGTACTTC. This sequence joins TRBV30 and TRBJ2-7, with 9 bases that match TRBD1. V lost 0 bases, J lost 2 bases, and 2 bases stayed unmatched. This CDR3 spans 14 amino acids. Germline V gene lookup returns CDR1 GTSNPN and CDR2 SVGIG (reference sequence).

V gene TRBV30 combines with J gene TRBJ1-5, with no clear D. Trimming cost V 1 base and J 3 bases, with 13 bases left between them. The CDR3 is 15 residues long. Germline V gene sequence: CDR1 GTSNPN, CDR2 SVGIG (reference sequence). The CDR3 is CAWSDGVTNNQPQHF. The CDR3 region has the DNA TGTGCCTGGAGTGATGGGGTAACGAACAATCAGCCCCAGCATTTT.

The V call is TRBV4-1, the J call TRBJ2-7; weak D call: TRBD1 (6 bases). Looked up from germline, CDR1 is MGHRA and CDR2 is YSYEKL. V shed 0 bases and J shed 3 bases, with 15 bases lying between them. The CDR3 has 16 amino acids. The CDR3 DNA is TGCGCCAGCAGCCAAGATCGGAAACAGGGAATCTACGAGCAGTACTTC. This translates into CASSQDRKQGIYEQYF.

This chain uses TRBV28 with TRBJ2-2; D not resolved. Germline assignment: CDR1 MDHEN and CDR2 SYDVKM. The V and J ends lost 2 bases and 6 bases respectively, with 10 bases between them. The CDR3 totals 14 residues. CDR3 sequence reads: CASSLGNHAGELFF. CDR3 nucleotide sequence: TGTGCCAGCAGTTTAGGGAACCACGCCGGGGAGCTGTTTTTT. Together with reference TRBV28 and TRBJ2-2, the CDR3 gives the full variable domain: DVKVTQSSRYLVKRTGEKVFLECVQDMDHENMFWYRQDPGLGLRLIYFSYDVKMKEKGDIPEGYSVSREKKERFSLILESASTNQTSMYLCASSLGNHAGELFFGEGSRLTVL.

V and J are TRBV9 and TRBJ2-2, with TRBD2 as a possible D gene (5 bases). Trimming shortened V by 0 bases and J by 5 bases, and 14 bases separated the two germline ends. The germline V gene encodes CDR1 SGDLS and CDR2 YYNGEE. This CDR3 is 16 amino acids long. The CDR3 DNA sequence: TGTGCCAGCAGCGTAGGAAAGGCGGGTTGGACCGGGGAGCTGTTTTTT. Amino acid sequence: CASSVGKAGWTGELFF.

This chain joins TRBV19 and TRBJ2-7; 7 nucleotides match TRBD1. The CDR3 is made up of 13 amino acids. Germline-derived CDR1 and CDR2 are LNHDA and SQIVND (reference sequence). V lost 7 bases and J lost 6; bases outside the gene matches: 9. In DNA form, the CDR3 reads TGTGCCAGTAATGACAGGGCGTCAGTCGAGCAGTACTTC. The encoded protein is CASNDRASVEQYF. The full variable domain, with the rest looked up from reference TRBV19 and TRBJ2-7, is DGGITQSPKYLFRKEGQNVTLSCEQNLNHDAMYWYRQDPGQGLRLIYYSQIVNDFQKGDIAEGYSVSREKKESFPLTVTSAQKNPTAFYLCASNDRASVEQYFGPGTRLTVT.

The V and J genes are TRBV29-1 and TRBJ1-4; D is perhaps TRBD1 (6 bases). V gave up 7 bases and J gave up 12 bases, with 15 bases separating them. The CDR3 is made up of 11 amino acids. The V gene's germline CDR1 is SQVTM and CDR2 ANQGSEA. In DNA, the CDR3 is TGCAGCGCCGAGGGACACACCGAACTGTTTTTT. Protein sequence: CSAEGHTELFF.

V gene TRBV28 combines with J gene TRBJ2-7; TRBD2 matches at 8 bases. V was pared by 2 bases and J by 3 bases, with 21 bases of the junction left unmatched. The length of the CDR3 is 20 residues. Germline CDR1 is MDHEN and CDR2 is SYDVKM. In DNA, the CDR3 is TGTGCCAGCAGTTTACCCGGGAGGGTTCAGGTAAAGGGTACGTTCTACGAGCAGTACTTC. Amino acid sequence: CASSLPGRVQVKGTFYEQYF.

The chain uses TRBV5-4 and TRBJ2-3, with D perhaps TRBD2 (5 bases). The CDR3 length is 16 residues. The V end lost 4 bases, the J end lost 7 bases, and 22 bases lay between the germline ends. Germline V gene data show CDR1 as SGHNT and CDR2 as YYREEE (reference sequence). CDR3 DNA sequence: TGTGCCAGCAGCCTGTTTAGCGTCATGGAGTTAAATACGCAGTATTTT. The encoded protein is CASSLFSVMELNTQYF.

The V and J genes are TRBV27 and TRBJ2-7, with D perhaps TRBD1 or TRBD2 (5 bases each). The CDR3 spans 14 residues. The germline CDR1 and CDR2 sequences are MNHEY and SMNVEV (reference sequence). The V end was cut by 3 bases, the J end by 5 bases, with 14 bases between. DNA of the CDR3: TGTGCCAGCAGTTTGTTGGGGGTTCGGCACGAGCAGTACTTC. Translation gives CASSLLGVRHEQYF.

The chain combines TRBV28 with TRBJ2-7; D tentatively fits TRBD1 or TRBD2 (5 bases each). Germline values: CDR1 MDHEN, CDR2 SYDVKM. The CDR3 extends over 15 amino acids. V was pared by 5 bases and J by 1 base, with 15 bases between. The chain's CDR3 is CASSPPRDGSYEQYF. Written as DNA, the CDR3 is TGTGCCAGCAGTCCCCCCCGGGACGGTTCCTACGAGCAGTACTTC.

This clone was observed a single time. V usage is TRBV7-9 and J usage is TRBJ2-5, with 13 bases identical to TRBD2. Unmatched junction bases numbered 1, after V lost 0 bases and J lost 0 bases. CDR3 length equals 17 residues. Germline CDR1 SEHNR, CDR2 FQNEAQ (reference sequence). As DNA, the CDR3 is TGTGCCAGCAGCTTAGCGGGACTAGCGGGATACCAAGAGACCCAGTACTTC. It codes for CASSLAGLAGYQETQYF.

V usage is TRBV5-1 and J usage is TRBJ1-2, with D unclear. The V gene's germline CDR1 is SGHRS and CDR2 YFSETQ. The V end lost 0 bases, the J end lost 4 bases, and 7 bases lay between the germline ends. The CDR3 consists of 13 residues. This CDR3 is CASSLAPVYGYTF. The CDR3 nucleotides read TGCGCCAGCAGCTTGGCGCCAGTCTATGGCTACACCTTC.

The J gene is TRBJ1-5, the V gene TRBV27, with a possible D match to TRBD1 (5 bases). Trimming cost V 5 bases and J 2 bases, with 16 bases left between them. This CDR3 is 16 amino acids long. From germline, CDR1 is MNHEY and CDR2 SMNVEV (reference sequence). CDR3 DNA: TGTGCCAGCAGTCCATTCCCAGCGGGGGGCAATCAGCCCCAGCATTTT. Amino acids: CASSPFPAGGNQPQHF.

V gene TRBV5-6 combines with J gene TRBJ2-3; 7 bases are a match to TRBD2. In germline, CDR1 is SGHDT, CDR2 YYEEEE. Trimming took 4 bases from V and 6 from J; bases not matched to a gene: 11. This CDR3 spans 15 amino acids. In DNA, the CDR3 is TGTGCCAGCAGCCAAGTGGGAGGGGCCCGGGATACGCAGTATTTT. Amino acids: CASSQVGGARDTQYF.

The rearrangement joins TRBV11-2 to TRBJ2-7; D is ambiguous. Trimming removed 4 bases from V and 6 bases from J, with 16 bases in between. CDR3 length: 14 residues. Germline V gene sequence: CDR1 SGHAT, CDR2 FQNNGV. Written as DNA, the CDR3 is TGTGCCAGCAGCTCCGCAGTCGGGTGGGGCGAGCAGTACTTC. Translating it yields CASSSAVGWGEQYF. The full variable domain, in which reference TRBV11-2 and TRBJ2-7 provide the parts outside the CDR3, is EAGVAQSPRYKIIEKRQSVAFWCNPISGHATLYWYQQILGQGPKLLIQFQNNGVVDDSQLPKDRFSAERLKGVDSTLKIQPAKLEDSAVYLCASSSAVGWGEQYFGPGTRLTVT.

The chain combines TRBV15 with TRBJ1-2, with a weak D call TRBD1 (5 bases). Germline loops: CDR1 LNHNV, CDR2 YYDKDF (reference sequence). The V end was cut by 8 bases, the J end by 5 bases, with 15 bases between. This CDR3 is 13 amino acids long. In DNA form, the CDR3 reads TGTGCCACCGAGTCTTGGCAGGGTTATGGCTACACCTTC. Its protein is CATESWQGYGYTF.

V gene TRBV6-1 combines with J gene TRBJ1-2; weak D call: TRBD1 (5 bases). This CDR3 is built from 14 residues. Germline CDR1 MNHNS, CDR2 SASEGT. Trimming pared 0 bases from V and 4 bases from J, leaving 9 bases between. CDR3 amino acids: CASSEAGGTYGYTF. DNA for the CDR3: TGTGCCAGCAGTGAAGCTGGGGGGACCTATGGCTACACCTTC.

The V call is TRBV5-1, the J call TRBJ2-1; D is unclear. Germline lookup yields CDR1 SGHRS and CDR2 YFSETQ. This CDR3 is 15 amino acids long. With 1 base removed from V and 0 bases from J, the gap between germline ends came to 8 bases. The CDR3: CASSLSPDSYNEQFF. The CDR3 DNA reads as TGCGCCAGCAGCTTGAGCCCCGACTCCTACAATGAGCAGTTCTTC.

The chain employs TRBV9 and TRBJ2-7; TRBD1 is a possible D gene (6 bases). There are 14 residues in the CDR3. Trimming removed 7 bases at V and 5 bases at J, with 19 bases between. The germline CDR1 and CDR2 sequences are SGDLS and YYNGEE. The CDR3 spells CASGPLGAADEQYF. CDR3 DNA: TGTGCCAGCGGGCCCTTGGGGGCTGCCGACGAGCAGTACTTC.

V and J are TRBV9 and TRBJ2-3, with TRBD2 as a possible D gene (5 bases). With 4 bases removed from V and 0 bases from J, the gap between germline ends came to 15 bases. Germline V gene data show CDR1 as SGDLS and CDR2 as YYNGEE. This CDR3 has 16 residues. CDR3: CASSPKRLISTDTQYF. CDR3 nucleotide sequence: TGTGCCAGCAGCCCAAAGCGGCTAATAAGCACAGATACGCAGTATTTT.